Shown below are 4 T cell receptor beta chains from a single sample sequenced in a study of blood T cell repertoires in COVID-19. Repertoires were generated with immunoSEQ multiplex PCR, while TCRdb's copy carries only in-frame clones and drops some. The repertoire includes roughly 300,000 clones, roughly 85% of them detected once, and around 7.2% sits in the top ten. What was sequenced was peripheral blood. These receptor sequences come from a human donor in a cohort sampled during active COVID-19.

The J gene is TRBJ2-3, the V gene TRBV7-2; 9 nucleotides match TRBD2. The ends lost 11 bases at V and 5 bases at J; junction bases unmatched: 14. Germline CDR1 and CDR2: SGHTA and FQGNSA. The CDR3 sequence is 15 residues long. CDR3 sequence reads: CALSGGGGARDTQYF. CDR3 nucleotides: TGTGCCTTGAGCGGAGGCGGGGGGGCCCGAGATACGCAGTATTTT.

The chain carries TRBV7-3 and TRBJ1-1; D is unresolved. Germline-derived CDR1 and CDR2 are SGHTA and FQGTGA. V lost 2 bases to trimming and J lost 3 bases, with 7 bases between them. The CDR3 contains 13 residues. This CDR3 reads CASSLSTDTEAFF. The DNA of the CDR3 is TGTGCCAGCAGCTTATCTACTGACACTGAAGCTTTCTTT.

The chain uses TRBV13 and TRBJ2-2, with TRBD1 matching 9 bases. Germline V lookup: CDR1 PRHDT, CDR2 FYEKMQ (reference sequence). The CDR3 has 18 amino acids. V lost 5 bases and J lost 4; bases outside the gene matches: 14. CDR3 in DNA: TGTGCCAGCAGCCTAGCCTTAGGACAGGGGCTTTCCACCGGGGAGCTGTTTTTT. This encodes CASSLALGQGLSTGELFF. The full variable domain, rest sourced from reference TRBV13 and TRBJ2-2, is AAGVIQSPRHLIKEKRETATLKCYPIPRHDTVYWYQQGPGQDPQFLISFYEKMQSDKGSIPDRFSAQQFSDYHSELNMSSLELGDSALYFCASSLALGQGLSTGELFFGEGSRLTVL.

The chain couples TRBV6-5 to TRBJ1-1; D call uncertain. Germline-derived CDR1 and CDR2 are MNHEY and SVGAGI. Trimming cost V 5 bases and J 1 base, with 11 bases left between them. The CDR3 totals 14 residues. The CDR3 DNA reads as TGTGCCAGCAGTCGGCAGACATCGAACACTGAAGCTTTCTTT. The encoded protein is CASSRQTSNTEAFF.